This T cell receptor (beta chain) was observed in a study of T cell repertoires in cytomegalovirus infection. The wider study: Public TCR beta signatures indicated both CMV infection and matching HLA type.

The J segment lost 1 base and the V segment lost 3 bases, leaving 5 bases of the junction unmatched. CDR1 and CDR2 (germline): KGHSH, LQKENI. The CDR3 length is 15 residues. TCRdb called the reads again in MiXCR, with one record for every CDR3 protein. The table includes 400,000 or so distinct CDR3 sequences, 15% to 20% detected once. The sequenced sample consisted of PBMCs. The sequence was collected from a human donor in good health (CMV status not recorded). Some clones in this sample may be carry-over from other donors' samples. V gene TRBV18 combines with J gene TRBJ1-1, with TRBD1 matching 7 bases. The CDR3, as DNA: TGTGCCAGCTCACCGGGACAGCTCCAGAACACTGAAGCTTTCTTT. Amino acids: CASSPGQLQNTEAFF.